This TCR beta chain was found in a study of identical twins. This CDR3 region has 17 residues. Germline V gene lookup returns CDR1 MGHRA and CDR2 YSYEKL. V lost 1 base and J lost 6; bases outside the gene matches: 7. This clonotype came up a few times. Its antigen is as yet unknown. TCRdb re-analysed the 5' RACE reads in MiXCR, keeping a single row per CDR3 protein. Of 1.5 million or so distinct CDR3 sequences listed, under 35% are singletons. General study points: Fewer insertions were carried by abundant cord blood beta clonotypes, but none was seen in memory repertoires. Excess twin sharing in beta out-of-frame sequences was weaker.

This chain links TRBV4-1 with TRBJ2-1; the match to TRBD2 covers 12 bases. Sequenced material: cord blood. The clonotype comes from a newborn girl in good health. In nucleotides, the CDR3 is TGCGCCAGCAGCCAAGCCCAGCTAGCGGGAGGGGGCAATGAGCAGTTCTTC. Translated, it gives CASSQAQLAGGGNEQFF.